The source of this T cell receptor (beta chain) is a study of blood T cell repertoires in COVID-19. Overall study context: COVID-19 samples collected from the United States, Italy and Spain covered acute and convalescent phases. In each case, the material was cDNA or gDNA derived from T cells, B-cell-depleted T cells, or PBMCs.

As processed by the authors: Estimates of nucleated cell counts were drawn from the amplification of reference gene primers. The assay was immunoSEQ multiplex PCR, and TCRdb's table has in-frame clones only and misses some. That table is the source of V, J and clone size, and D and trimming were worked out from the DNA. The table lists tens of thousands of clones, about 74% of them singletons. CDR1 is ENHRY and CDR2 is SYGVKD in the germline V gene. This CDR3 is built from 17 residues. The ends lost 4 bases at V and 0 bases at J; junction bases unmatched: 9. The sample consisted of peripheral blood. The TCR originated in a woman older than 75 with acute or convalescent COVID-19. The rearrangement uses TRBV10-3 and TRBJ2-7, with 10 bases lining up with TRBD2. CDR3 DNA sequence: TGTGCCATCAGTGCCATTCTCGTAGCGGGAGGCTCCTACGAGCAGTACTTC. Protein product: CAISAILVAGGSYEQYF.